These 26 T cell receptor beta chains share one sample of origin, sequenced in a study of PD-1 blockade in mismatch repair-deficient tumors. Libraries were prepared by immunoSEQ multiplex PCR; TCRdb keeps only in-frame clonotypes and omits some of them. This table has about 110,000 clones, around 80% appearing once. The sequencing used peripheral blood, collected roughly 60 weeks after starting pembrolizumab. The receptor set was obtained from an adult with mismatch repair-deficient cancer.

Written as DNA, the CDR3 is TGTGCCAGCAGCCAACCTGAGGGGATTCGGCAGTTCTTC. Residues: CASSQPEGIRQFF. This chain links TRBV14 with TRBJ2-1; either TRBD1 or TRBD2 may supply D (5 bases each). Trimming removed 2 bases at V and 12 bases at J, with 14 bases between. The CDR3 length is 13 residues. Germline V gene sequence: CDR1 SGHDN, CDR2 FVKESK.

This clone was seen once. The J gene is TRBJ2-7, the V gene TRBV7-9, with 9 bases matching TRBD1. V shed 5 bases and J 10 bases; nucleotides not matched to a gene: 18. From germline, CDR1 is SEHNR and CDR2 FQNEAQ (reference sequence). CDR3 length equals 16 residues. The CDR3 DNA sequence: TGTGCCAGCAGCCCAATCACGCCGGGACAGGGAGGTTTTCAGTACTTC. Translated, it gives CASSPITPGQGGFQYF.

This clone was observed a handful of times. The V call is TRBV25-1, the J call TRBJ1-5, with D possibly matching TRBD1 (6 bases). Trimming cost V 5 bases and J 6 bases, with 14 bases left between them. The germline CDR1 and CDR2 sequences are MGHDK and SYGVNS. The CDR3 has 14 residues. The CDR3 loop reads CASSPGGASQPQHF. The CDR3 nucleotides read TGTGCCAGCAGTCCTGGGGGGGCGAGTCAGCCCCAGCATTTT. Together with reference TRBV25-1 and TRBJ1-5, the CDR3 gives the full variable domain: EADIYQTPRYLVIGTGKKITLECSQTMGHDKMYWYQQDPGMELHLIHYSYGVNSTEKGDLSSESTVSRIRTEHFPLTLESARPSHTSQYLCASSPGGASQPQHFGDGTRLSIL.

The rearrangement links TRBV7-6 to TRBJ1-2, with TRBD1 identical over 8 bases. Germline V lookup: CDR1 SGHVS, CDR2 FNYEAQ. This CDR3 comprises 13 residues. J gave up 4 bases and V 2 bases, and 0 bases lay outside the gene matches. Here the CDR3 DNA reads TGTGCCAGCAGCTTACAGGGGGCCTATGGCTACACCTTC. It translates to CASSLQGAYGYTF.

As concerns this clone: Mismatch with germline at one junction end may stem from a read error. This chain joins TRBV7-7 and TRBJ1-3; D ambiguous. Germline-derived CDR1 and CDR2 are SSHAT and FNYEAQ (reference sequence). There are 15 residues in the CDR3. The CDR3 here is CASSPRPGDGNTIYF. The DNA of the CDR3 is TGTGCTAGCAGCCCCCGGCCCGGTGATGGGAACACCATATATTTT.

The chain uses TRBV18 and TRBJ2-2; a weak D match, TRBD1 (5 bases). V was cut by 3 bases and J by 1 base, with 12 bases left in between. Per germline, CDR1 KGHSH and CDR2 LQKENI. The CDR3 totals 16 residues. In DNA form, the CDR3 reads TGTGCCAGCTCACCTTACTTTGGACAGAACACCGGGGAGCTGTTTTTT. Amino acid sequence: CASSPYFGQNTGELFF.

The J gene is TRBJ2-1, the V gene TRBV11-3; 9 bases are a match to TRBD2. Trimming removed 5 bases from V and 5 bases from J; junction bases left unmatched: 10. CDR3 length equals 16 residues. Germline assignment: CDR1 SGHNT and CDR2 YENEEA. The CDR3 reads CASSPPRAGGDNEQFF. Here the CDR3 DNA reads TGTGCCAGCAGCCCCCCAAGAGCGGGAGGCGACAATGAGCAGTTCTTC.

The rearrangement links TRBV7-3 to TRBJ1-2; 9 nucleotides match TRBD1. The J segment lost 4 bases and the V segment lost 5 bases, leaving 2 bases of the junction unmatched. Per germline, CDR1 SGHTA and CDR2 FQGTGA. CDR3 size: 13 residues. DNA of the CDR3: TGTGCCAGCAGCCCGGACAGGGGCTATGGCTACACCTTC. This sequence encodes CASSPDRGYGYTF.

The chain couples TRBV6-6 to TRBJ1-1; D unresolved. There are 12 residues in the CDR3. Germline V gives CDR1 MNHNY, CDR2 SVGAGI (reference sequence). V shed 8 bases and J shed 0 bases, with 7 bases lying between them. In nucleotides, the CDR3 is TGTGCCAGCCACAGACTGAACACTGAAGCTTTCTTT. Its protein product is CASHRLNTEAFF.

The table lists this clone with a count of one. The chain has TRBV5-1 and TRBJ1-3; TRBD1 aligns across 10 bases. Per germline, CDR1 SGHRS and CDR2 YFSETQ. The CDR3 spans 17 residues. Germline trimming cut 1 base from V and 3 bases from J; bases unmatched to any gene: 7. CDR3 bases: TGCGCCAGCAGCTTGTATGGGACAGGGGCGAGTGGAAACACCATATATTTT. Encoded protein: CASSLYGTGASGNTIYF.

The V gene is TRBV2, the J gene TRBJ2-4, with a possible D match to TRBD2 (5 bases). The CDR3 has 15 residues. V was clipped by 3 bases and J by 1 base, with 10 bases between them. Germline loops: CDR1 SNHLY, CDR2 FYNNEI. CDR3 protein: CASSEVALAKNIQYF. The DNA for the CDR3 is TGTGCCAGCAGTGAGGTAGCGCTCGCCAAAAACATTCAGTACTTC.

The chain recombines TRBV19 with TRBJ2-7; D gene ambiguous. V was shortened by 3 bases and J by 0 bases, with 12 bases between the two germline ends. Germline-derived CDR1 and CDR2 are LNHDA and SQIVND (reference sequence). The CDR3 covers 15 residues. CDR3 sequence: CASSIRAQNSYEQYF. CDR3 bases: TGTGCCAGTAGTATCCGGGCCCAAAACTCCTACGAGCAGTACTTC. The full variable domain, rest sourced from reference TRBV19 and TRBJ2-7, is DGGITQSPKYLFRKEGQNVTLSCEQNLNHDAMYWYRQDPGQGLRLIYYSQIVNDFQKGDIAEGYSVSREKKESFPLTVTSAQKNPTAFYLCASSIRAQNSYEQYFGPGTRLTVT.

This chain uses TRBV19 with TRBJ1-1; 7 bases fit TRBD1. Trimming removed 6 bases from V and 1 base from J; junction bases left unmatched: 11. CDR3 length equals 16 residues. Germline-derived CDR1 and CDR2 are LNHDA and SQIVND (reference sequence). CDR3 sequence (DNA): TGTGCCAGTAGAGCGGGGGACTACAGGGGGAACACTGAAGCTTTCTTT. Its translation is CASRAGDYRGNTEAFF.

Of note for this clone: Other DNA variants within this sample encode the same CDR3. The genes are TRBV9 and TRBJ2-1; D gene ambiguous. From germline, CDR1 is SGDLS and CDR2 YYNGEE. CDR3 length equals 15 residues. V was clipped by 0 bases and J by 2 bases, with 9 bases between them. The CDR3 region is CASSVGGSTYNEQFF. The CDR3 nucleotides read TGTGCCAGCAGCGTAGGCGGAAGTACCTACAATGAGCAGTTCTTC. Full variable domain (rest looked up from reference TRBV9 and TRBJ2-1): DSGVTQTPKHLITATGQRVTLRCSPRSGDLSVYWYQQSLDQGLQFLIQYYNGEERAKGNILERFSAQQFPDLHSELNLSSLELGDSALYFCASSVGGSTYNEQFFGPGTRLTVL.

The chain combines TRBV5-1 with TRBJ2-3, with D perhaps being TRBD1 or TRBD2 (5 bases each). Germline CDR1 SGHRS, CDR2 YFSETQ. CDR3 length: 15 amino acids. V shed 5 bases and J shed 0 bases, with 13 bases lying between them. The CDR3 loop reads CASSFSGLSTDTQYF. The DNA for the CDR3 is TGCGCCAGCAGTTTTTCGGGGCTTAGCACAGATACGCAGTATTTT.

The rearrangement uses TRBV7-9 and TRBJ2-7; weak D call: TRBD2 (5 bases). Germline V lookup: CDR1 SEHNR, CDR2 FQNEAQ (reference sequence). With 0 bases removed from V and 4 bases from J, the gap between germline ends came to 7 bases. CDR3 length: 13 residues. This CDR3 is CASSLATSYEQYF. The CDR3 coding sequence is TGTGCCAGCAGCTTAGCCACTAGTTACGAGCAGTACTTC.

The chain links TRBV7-2 to TRBJ2-5, with TRBD2 matching 11 bases. Unmatched junction bases numbered 7, after V lost 5 bases and J lost 5 bases. This CDR3 contains 15 residues. Per germline, CDR1 SGHTA and CDR2 FQGNSA. As DNA, the CDR3 is TGTGCCAGCAGCCGAAGGACTAGCGGGTTTGAGACCCAGTACTTC. As protein: CASSRRTSGFETQYF.

This clone was seen once. The chain recombines TRBV7-9 with TRBJ2-7; the match to TRBD2 covers 10 bases. CDR1 is SEHNR and CDR2 is FQNEAQ in the germline V gene (reference sequence). This CDR3 has 15 amino acids. Trimming cost V 5 bases and J 3 bases; bases outside gene matches: 7. The CDR3 protein is CASSGGGLALYEQYF. DNA of the CDR3: TGTGCCAGCAGCGGAGGGGGACTAGCGCTCTACGAGCAGTACTTC.

This chain joins TRBV9 and TRBJ2-2; TRBD2 agrees at 8 bases. From germline, CDR1 is SGDLS and CDR2 YYNGEE. The CDR3 is 15 amino acids. Losses at the gene ends were 3 bases for V and 6 bases for J; bases not matched to a gene: 7. In DNA, the CDR3 is TGTGCCAGCAGCGGGGGGACTAGTGATGCCGGGGAGCTGTTTTTT. Translating it yields CASSGGTSDAGELFF.

The rearrangement links TRBV13 to TRBJ2-1, with 11 bases that match TRBD2. The germline CDR1 and CDR2 sequences are PRHDT and FYEKMQ (reference sequence). The CDR3 covers 18 residues. V was pared by 6 bases and J by 3 bases, with 13 bases of the junction left unmatched. In nucleotides, the CDR3 is TGTGCCAGCAGAGCGTCCCTAGCGGGAGGAAATAACTACAATGAGCAGTTCTTC. It yields the protein CASRASLAGGNNYNEQFF.

V gene TRBV30 combines with J gene TRBJ1-5, with 9 bases aligning to TRBD1. CDR1 and CDR2 from the germline V gene are GTSNPN and SVGIG (reference sequence). J gave up 7 bases and V 3 bases, and 10 bases lay outside the gene matches. This CDR3 is built from 15 residues. The CDR3: CAWRPMGQGFQPQHF. The CDR3 nucleotides read TGTGCCTGGAGGCCTATGGGACAGGGTTTCCAGCCCCAGCATTTT.

The rearrangement uses TRBV5-1 and TRBJ2-1; D ambiguous. The CDR3 length is 13 residues. V lost 8 bases to trimming and J lost 5 bases, with 14 bases between them. Germline CDR1 is SGHRS and CDR2 is YFSETQ. CDR3 sequence reads: CASRSGVDNEQFF. CDR3 DNA: TGCGCCAGTAGGAGTGGAGTTGACAATGAGCAGTTCTTC.

The chain recombines TRBV27 with TRBJ2-3; TRBD2 agrees at 7 bases. Per germline, CDR1 MNHEY and CDR2 SMNVEV (reference sequence). This CDR3 contains 14 residues. V lost 4 bases to trimming and J lost 3 bases; unmatched junction nucleotides: 4. CDR3 in DNA: TGTGCCAGCAGTTGGGGCGGGGGAACAGATACGCAGTATTTT. Its translation: CASSWGGGTDTQYF.

The genes are TRBV5-5 and TRBJ2-7; D remains unclear. Between the trimmed V and J ends, which lost 2 bases and 0 bases, there was a span of 6 bases. Germline CDR1 is SGHKS and CDR2 is YYEKEE (reference sequence). The CDR3 totals 13 residues. CDR3: CASSFITSYEQYF. CDR3 in DNA: TGTGCCAGCAGCTTTATAACCTCCTACGAGCAGTACTTC. The full variable domain, rest sourced from reference TRBV5-5 and TRBJ2-7, is DAGVTQSPTHLIKTRGQQVTLRCSPISGHKSVSWYQQVLGQGPQFIFQYYEKEERGRGNFPDRFSARQFPNYSSELNVNALLLGDSALYLCASSFITSYEQYFGPGTRLTVT.

The chain links TRBV7-8 to TRBJ2-1; 8 nucleotides agree with TRBD2. The CDR3 totals 16 residues. The germline gives CDR1 SGHVS, CDR2 FQNEAQ. The V segment lost 5 bases and the J segment 4 bases; nucleotides outside the gene matches: 10. CDR3 nucleotides: TGTGCCAGCAGCCCCACCGGGACTAGGGGGTACAATGAGCAGTTCTTC. As protein: CASSPTGTRGYNEQFF. The complete variable domain, with remaining parts taken from reference TRBV7-8 and TRBJ2-1, reads GAGVSQSPRYKVAKRGQDVALRCDPISGHVSLFWYQQALGQGPEFLTYFQNEAQLDKSGLPSDRFFAERPEGSVSTLKIQRTQQEDSAVYLCASSPTGTRGYNEQFFGPGTRLTVL.

V is TRBV29-1 and J is TRBJ2-2; 9 nucleotides line up with TRBD1. This CDR3 comprises 13 residues. CDR1 SQVTM and CDR2 ANQGSEA come from the germline V gene. V was clipped by 5 bases and J by 7 bases; unmatched bases: 5. The CDR3 reads CSVQTGGGGELFF. The CDR3 DNA reads as TGCAGCGTTCAGACAGGGGGTGGCGGGGAGCTGTTTTTT.